The 5 T cell receptor beta chains listed next were all sequenced from one sample in a study of T cell responses to AZD1222 COVID-19 vaccine. Clones were sequenced by immunoSEQ multiplex PCR, and TCRdb holds only the in-frame ones, with some missing. Counted here are about 66,000 clones, roughly 80% occurring once; the ten biggest clones make up about 3.7%. Here the sequenced sample was peripheral blood, taken 28 days after the second AZD1222 dose. All receptors come from an adult who received the AZD1222 COVID-19 vaccine.

The rearrangement uses TRBV6-1 and TRBJ1-1; D is uncertain. This CDR3 region has 15 residues. V was shortened by 3 bases and J by 1 base, with 12 bases between the two germline ends. Germline CDR1 is MNHNS and CDR2 is SASEGT. The CDR3 coding sequence is TGTGCCAGCAGTGATTCGGCAGGTTCGAACACTGAAGCTTTCTTT. The encoded protein is CASSDSAGSNTEAFF.

The chain links TRBV6-1 to TRBJ2-2, with D possibly TRBD2 on 5 matching bases. Germline CDR1 and CDR2: MNHNS and SASEGT. The CDR3 is 15 amino acids. Trimming removed 3 bases from V and 4 bases from J, with 12 bases in between. CDR3 nucleotides: TGTGCCAGCAGTGAGGCCGGGGTGCCCACCGGGGAGCTGTTTTTT. Amino acid sequence: CASSEAGVPTGELFF.

V and J are TRBV3-1 (or the pseudogene TRBV3-2) and TRBJ1-2; no firm D call. This CDR3 spans 12 amino acids. Germline values: CDR1 LGHDT, CDR2 YNNKEL (reference sequence). The V and J ends lost 4 bases and 7 bases respectively, with 10 bases between them. The CDR3 sequence is CASSPLRGGYTF. In DNA form, the CDR3 reads TGTGCCAGCAGCCCCCTTCGGGGTGGCTACACCTTC.

In this sample, this clone turned up a few times. This chain uses TRBV28 with TRBJ1-1; 9 bases match TRBD1. This CDR3 spans 14 amino acids. Trimming at V came to 6 bases and at J to 4 bases, leaving 6 bases not matched to a gene. CDR1 MDHEN and CDR2 SYDVKM come from the germline V gene. CDR3 DNA sequence: TGTGCCAGCAGCCAACCGACAGGGGGCACTGAAGCTTTCTTT. Its protein product is CASSQPTGGTEAFF.

The chain combines TRBV5-6 with TRBJ1-4, with D perhaps TRBD1 (6 bases). From germline, CDR1 is SGHDT and CDR2 YYEEEE. The CDR3 runs to 14 residues. Trimming removed 4 bases at V and 2 bases at J, with 9 bases between. CDR3 nucleotides: TGTGCCAGCAGCCCAGGGGCCACTAATGAAAAACTGTTTTTT. Translated: CASSPGATNEKLFF.